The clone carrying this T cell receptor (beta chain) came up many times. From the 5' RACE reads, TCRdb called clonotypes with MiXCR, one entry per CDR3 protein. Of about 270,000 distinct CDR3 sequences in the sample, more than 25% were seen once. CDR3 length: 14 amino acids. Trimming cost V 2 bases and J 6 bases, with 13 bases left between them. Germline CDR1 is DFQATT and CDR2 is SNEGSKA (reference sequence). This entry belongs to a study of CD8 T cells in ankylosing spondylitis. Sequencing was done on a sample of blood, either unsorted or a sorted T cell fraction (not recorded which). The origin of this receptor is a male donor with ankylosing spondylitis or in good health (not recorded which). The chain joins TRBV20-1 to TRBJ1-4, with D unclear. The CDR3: CSARKGWSDEKLFF. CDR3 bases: TGCAGTGCTAGAAAGGGTTGGTCGGATGAAAAACTGTTTTTT.